Included here is one T cell receptor beta chain sequence, with context. Its specificity is not known. The CDR3 runs 12 residues. Deletions cut 6 bases from V and 7 bases from J, with 10 bases between. Germline CDR1 is SEHNR and CDR2 is FQNEAQ (reference sequence). The source of the sample is a study of response to subunit inactivated influenza vaccine. Study-wide results and limits: Authors suggested few new T cells are recruited by each seasonal influenza vaccination.

Each CDR3 protein gets one entry after TCRdb re-called the RT-PCR reads with MiXCR. The sample holds 550,000 to 800,000 distinct CDR3 sequences, 15% to 17% seen once. The chain joins TRBV7-9 to TRBJ2-1, with D perhaps matching TRBD2 (7 bases). This sample comprised PBMCs from blood, obtained 11 to 12 days after vaccination. The receptor was isolated from a man between 50 and 59 years old who received an inactivated influenza vaccine. CDR3 in DNA: TGTGCCAGCAGGGGGGGGGCTAATGAGCAGTTCTTC. It codes for CASRGGANEQFF. Together with reference TRBV7-9 and TRBJ2-1, the CDR3 gives the full variable domain: DTGVSQNPRHKITKRGQNVTFRCDPISEHNRLYWYRQTLGQGPEFLTYFQNEAQLEKSRLLSDRFSAERPKGSFSTLEIQRTEQGDSAMYLCASRGGANEQFFGPGTRLTVL.